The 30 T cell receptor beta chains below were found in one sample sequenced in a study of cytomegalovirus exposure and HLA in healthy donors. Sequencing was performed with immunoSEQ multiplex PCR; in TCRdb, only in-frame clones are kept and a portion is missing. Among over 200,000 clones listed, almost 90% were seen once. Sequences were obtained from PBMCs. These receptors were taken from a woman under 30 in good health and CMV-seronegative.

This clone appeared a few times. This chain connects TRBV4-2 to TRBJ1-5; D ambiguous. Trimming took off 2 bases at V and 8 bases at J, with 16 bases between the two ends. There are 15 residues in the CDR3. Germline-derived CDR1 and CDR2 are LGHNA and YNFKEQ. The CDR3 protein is CASSQPEFGGEPQHF. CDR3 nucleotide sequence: TGTGCCAGCAGCCAACCCGAGTTCGGCGGGGAGCCCCAGCATTTT.

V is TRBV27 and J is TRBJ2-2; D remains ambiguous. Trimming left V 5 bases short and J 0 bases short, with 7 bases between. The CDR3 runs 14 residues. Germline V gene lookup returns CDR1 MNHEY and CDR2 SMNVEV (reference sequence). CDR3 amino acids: CASSQDSNTGELFF. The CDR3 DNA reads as TGTGCCAGCAGTCAAGACTCGAACACCGGGGAGCTGTTTTTT.

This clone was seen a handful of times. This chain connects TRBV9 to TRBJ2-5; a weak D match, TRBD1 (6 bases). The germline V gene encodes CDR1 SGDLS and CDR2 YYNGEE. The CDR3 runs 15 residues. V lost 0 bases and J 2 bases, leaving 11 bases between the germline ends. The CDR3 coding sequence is TGTGCCAGCAGCGTAGCAATAGGGGGTCAAGAGACCCAGTACTTC. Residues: CASSVAIGGQETQYF.

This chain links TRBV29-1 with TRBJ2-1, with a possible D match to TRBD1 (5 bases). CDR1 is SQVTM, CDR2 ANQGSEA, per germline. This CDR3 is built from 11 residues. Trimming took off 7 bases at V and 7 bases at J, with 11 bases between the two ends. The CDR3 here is CSAPGLNEQFF. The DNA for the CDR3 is TGCAGCGCCCCAGGGTTGAATGAGCAGTTCTTC.

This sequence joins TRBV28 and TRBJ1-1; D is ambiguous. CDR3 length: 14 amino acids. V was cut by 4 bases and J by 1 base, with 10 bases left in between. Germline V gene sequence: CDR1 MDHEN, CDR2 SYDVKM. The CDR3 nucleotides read TGTGCCAGCAGTTCCCGACTCAAGAACACTGAAGCTTTCTTT. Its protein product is CASSSRLKNTEAFF.

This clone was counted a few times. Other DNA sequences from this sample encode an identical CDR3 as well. This CDR3 reads CASSDSAGSTDTQYF. In DNA, the CDR3 is TGTGCCAGCAGTGACTCGGCAGGGTCCACAGATACGCAGTATTTT. The V and J genes are TRBV6-4 and TRBJ2-3; possible D gene TRBD1, 5 bases. This CDR3 has 15 residues. Trimming left V 0 bases short and J 2 bases short, with 9 bases between. The germline gives CDR1 MRHNA, CDR2 SNTAGT.

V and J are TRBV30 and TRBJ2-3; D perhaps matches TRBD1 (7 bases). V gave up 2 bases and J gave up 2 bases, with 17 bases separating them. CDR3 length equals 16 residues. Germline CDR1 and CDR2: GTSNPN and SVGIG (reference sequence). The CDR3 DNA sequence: TGTGCCTGGAGTTTAGCGGACAGGCAGCCCACAGATACGCAGTATTTT. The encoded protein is CAWSLADRQPTDTQYF.

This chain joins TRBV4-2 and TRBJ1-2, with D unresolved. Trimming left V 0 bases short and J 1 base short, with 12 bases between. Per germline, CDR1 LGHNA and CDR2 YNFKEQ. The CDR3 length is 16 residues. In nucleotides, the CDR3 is TGTGCCAGCAGCCAAGATCAGGCAAGCCTTAACTATGGCTACACCTTC. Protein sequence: CASSQDQASLNYGYTF.

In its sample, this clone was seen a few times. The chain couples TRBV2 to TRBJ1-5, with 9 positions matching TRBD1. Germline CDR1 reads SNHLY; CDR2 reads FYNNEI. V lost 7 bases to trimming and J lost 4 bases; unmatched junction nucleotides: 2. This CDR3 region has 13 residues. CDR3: CASKTGGNQPQHF. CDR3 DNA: TGTGCCAGCAAGACAGGGGGTAATCAGCCCCAGCATTTT.

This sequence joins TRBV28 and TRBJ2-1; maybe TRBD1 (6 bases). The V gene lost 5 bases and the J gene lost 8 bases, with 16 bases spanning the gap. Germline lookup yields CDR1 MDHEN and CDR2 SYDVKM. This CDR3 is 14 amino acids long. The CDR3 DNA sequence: TGTGCCAGCAGTCCTACAACCAGGGGCGATGAGCAGTTCTTC. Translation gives CASSPTTRGDEQFF.

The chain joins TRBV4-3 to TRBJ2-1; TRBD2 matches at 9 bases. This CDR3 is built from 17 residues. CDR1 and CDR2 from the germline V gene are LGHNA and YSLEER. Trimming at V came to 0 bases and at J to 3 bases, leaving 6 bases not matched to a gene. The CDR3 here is CASSQEWVSGSYNEQFF. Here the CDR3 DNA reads TGCGCCAGCAGCCAAGAATGGGTTAGCGGGAGCTACAATGAGCAGTTCTTC.

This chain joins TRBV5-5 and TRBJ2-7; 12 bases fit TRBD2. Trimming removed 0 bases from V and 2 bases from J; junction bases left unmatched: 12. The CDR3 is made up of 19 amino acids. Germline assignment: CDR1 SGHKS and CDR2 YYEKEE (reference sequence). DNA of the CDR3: TGTGCCAGCAGCTTGGCAGGGTGGAGGACTAGCGGGATACCCTACGAGCAGTACTTC. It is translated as CASSLAGWRTSGIPYEQYF. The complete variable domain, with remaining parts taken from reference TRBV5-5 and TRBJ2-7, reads DAGVTQSPTHLIKTRGQQVTLRCSPISGHKSVSWYQQVLGQGPQFIFQYYEKEERGRGNFPDRFSARQFPNYSSELNVNALLLGDSALYLCASSLAGWRTSGIPYEQYFGPGTRLTVT.

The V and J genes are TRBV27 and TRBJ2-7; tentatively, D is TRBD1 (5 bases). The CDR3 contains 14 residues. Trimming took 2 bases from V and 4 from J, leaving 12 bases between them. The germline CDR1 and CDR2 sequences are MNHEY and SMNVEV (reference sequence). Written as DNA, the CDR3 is TGTGCCAGCAGTTTAAAACAGGTTGATTACGAGCAGTACTTC. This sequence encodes CASSLKQVDYEQYF.

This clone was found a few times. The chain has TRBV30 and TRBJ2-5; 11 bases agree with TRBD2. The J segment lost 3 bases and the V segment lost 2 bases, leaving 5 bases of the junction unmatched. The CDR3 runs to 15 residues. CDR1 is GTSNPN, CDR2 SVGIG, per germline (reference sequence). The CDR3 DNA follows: TGTGCCTGGAGTAAGGGACTAGCGGTAAAAGAGACCCAGTACTTC. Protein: CAWSKGLAVKETQYF. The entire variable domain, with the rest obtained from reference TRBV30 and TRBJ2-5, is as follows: SQTIHQWPATLVQPVGSPLSLECTVEGTSNPNLYWYRQAAGRGLQLLFYSVGIGQISSEVPQNLSASRPQDRQFILSSKKLLLSDSGFYLCAWSKGLAVKETQYFGPGTRLLVL.

CDR3 nucleotide sequence: TGTGCCAGCAGTTTAATAGCGGGGGCCAACGAGCAGTACTTC. It encodes CASSLIAGANEQYF. The chain is built from TRBV27 and TRBJ2-7; TRBD2 matches 9 bases. This CDR3 is 14 amino acids long. V trimming: 2 bases; J trimming: 5 bases; junction bases outside the gene matches: 4. Germline CDR1 reads MNHEY; CDR2 reads SMNVEV (reference sequence).

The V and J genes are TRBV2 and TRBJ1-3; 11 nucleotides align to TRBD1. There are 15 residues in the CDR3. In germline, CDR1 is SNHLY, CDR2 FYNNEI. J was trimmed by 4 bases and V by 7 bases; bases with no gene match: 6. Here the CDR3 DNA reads TGTGCCAGCATTTGGACAGGGGGCGCCGGAAACACCATATATTTT. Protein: CASIWTGGAGNTIYF.

The DNA for the CDR3 is TGCGCCAGCAGCACCGGGACTAGCGGGACCTACGAGCAGTACTTC. Amino acid sequence: CASSTGTSGTYEQYF. This chain connects TRBV5-1 to TRBJ2-7, with 13 bases lining up with TRBD2. This CDR3 has 15 residues. J was trimmed by 2 bases and V by 4 bases; bases with no gene match: 3. Germline CDR1 is SGHRS and CDR2 is YFSETQ.

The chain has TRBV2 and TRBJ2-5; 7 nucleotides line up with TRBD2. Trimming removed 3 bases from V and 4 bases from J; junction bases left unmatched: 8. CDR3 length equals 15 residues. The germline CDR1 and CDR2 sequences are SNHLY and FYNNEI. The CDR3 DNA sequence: TGTGCCAGCAGTGATATTCTGAGGGAGGGAGAGACCCAGTACTTC. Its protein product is CASSDILREGETQYF.

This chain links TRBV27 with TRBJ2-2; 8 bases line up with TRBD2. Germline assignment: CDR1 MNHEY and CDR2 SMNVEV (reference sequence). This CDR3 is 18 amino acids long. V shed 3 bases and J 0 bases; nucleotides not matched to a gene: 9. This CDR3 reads CASSFGRGGSSNTGELFF. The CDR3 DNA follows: TGTGCCAGCAGTTTCGGCCGGGGGGGTAGCTCGAACACCGGGGAGCTGTTTTTT.

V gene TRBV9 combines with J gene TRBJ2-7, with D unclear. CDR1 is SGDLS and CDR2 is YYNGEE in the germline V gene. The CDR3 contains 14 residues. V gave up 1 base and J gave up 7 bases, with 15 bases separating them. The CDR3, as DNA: TGTGCCAGCAGCGTAAGCTCCCTCCCTCGAGAGCAGTACTTC. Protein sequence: CASSVSSLPREQYF.

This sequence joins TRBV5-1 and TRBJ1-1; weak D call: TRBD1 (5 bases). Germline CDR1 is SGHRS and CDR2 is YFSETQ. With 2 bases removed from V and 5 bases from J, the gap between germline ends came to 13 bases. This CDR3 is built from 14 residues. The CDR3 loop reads CASSLDGGRTEAFF. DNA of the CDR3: TGCGCCAGCAGCTTAGACGGGGGAAGGACTGAAGCTTTCTTT.

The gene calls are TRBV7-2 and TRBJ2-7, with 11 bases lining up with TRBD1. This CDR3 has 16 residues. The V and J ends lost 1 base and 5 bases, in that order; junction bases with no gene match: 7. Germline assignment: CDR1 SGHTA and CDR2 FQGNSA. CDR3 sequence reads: CASSLDPGTGGNEQYF. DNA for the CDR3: TGTGCCAGCAGCTTAGATCCCGGGACAGGGGGAAACGAGCAGTACTTC.

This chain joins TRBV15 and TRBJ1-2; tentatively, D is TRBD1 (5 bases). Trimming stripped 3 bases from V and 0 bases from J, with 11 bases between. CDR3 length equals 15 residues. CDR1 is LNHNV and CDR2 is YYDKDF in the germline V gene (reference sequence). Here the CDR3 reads CATSRRGVSNYGYTF. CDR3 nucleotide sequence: TGTGCCACCAGCAGGCGGGGGGTCTCTAACTATGGCTACACCTTC.

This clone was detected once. This CDR3 is CASHTGGEAIYNEQFF. For the CDR3, the DNA is TGTGCCAGCCATACCGGAGGCGAGGCTATCTACAATGAGCAGTTCTTC. The rearrangement uses TRBV27 and TRBJ2-1; maybe TRBD2 (5 bases). V was shortened by 8 bases and J by 3 bases, with 20 bases between the two germline ends. The CDR3 loop spans 16 amino acids. The germline CDR1 and CDR2 sequences are MNHEY and SMNVEV (reference sequence).

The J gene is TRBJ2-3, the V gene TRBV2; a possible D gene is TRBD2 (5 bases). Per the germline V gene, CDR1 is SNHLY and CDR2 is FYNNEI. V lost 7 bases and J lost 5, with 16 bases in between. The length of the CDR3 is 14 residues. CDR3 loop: CASKNRGSGDTQYF. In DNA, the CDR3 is TGTGCCAGCAAAAACCGGGGATCGGGAGATACGCAGTATTTT.

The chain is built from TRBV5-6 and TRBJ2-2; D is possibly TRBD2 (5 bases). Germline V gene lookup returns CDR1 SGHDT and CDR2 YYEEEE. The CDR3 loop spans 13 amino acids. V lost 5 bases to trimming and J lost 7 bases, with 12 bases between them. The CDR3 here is CASSSLVVGELFF. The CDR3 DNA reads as TGTGCCAGCAGTTCACTAGTTGTCGGGGAGCTGTTTTTT.

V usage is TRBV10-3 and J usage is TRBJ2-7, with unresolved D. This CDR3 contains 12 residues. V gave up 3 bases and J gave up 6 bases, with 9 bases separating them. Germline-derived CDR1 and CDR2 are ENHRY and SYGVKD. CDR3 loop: CAISDRRAEQYF. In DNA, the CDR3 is TGTGCCATCAGTGACCGCCGCGCCGAGCAGTACTTC.

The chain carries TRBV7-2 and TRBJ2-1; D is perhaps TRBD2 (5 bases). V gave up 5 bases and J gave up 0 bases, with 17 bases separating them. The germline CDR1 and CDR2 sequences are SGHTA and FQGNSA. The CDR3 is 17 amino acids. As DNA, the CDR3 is TGTGCCAGCAGCCCCTTCCCCGTGGGGAGCTCCTACAATGAGCAGTTCTTC. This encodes CASSPFPVGSSYNEQFF.

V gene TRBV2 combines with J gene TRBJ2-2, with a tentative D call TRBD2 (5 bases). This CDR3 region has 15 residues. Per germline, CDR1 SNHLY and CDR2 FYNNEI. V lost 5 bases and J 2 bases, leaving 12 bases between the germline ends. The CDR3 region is CASSFGLANTGELFF. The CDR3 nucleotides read TGTGCCAGCAGTTTCGGACTGGCAAACACCGGGGAGCTGTTTTTT.

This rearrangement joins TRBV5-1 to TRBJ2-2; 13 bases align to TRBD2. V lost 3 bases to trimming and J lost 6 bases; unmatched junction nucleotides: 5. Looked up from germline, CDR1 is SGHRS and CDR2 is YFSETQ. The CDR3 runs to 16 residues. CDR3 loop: CASSSRTSGSAGELFF. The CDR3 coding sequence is TGCGCCAGCAGCTCTAGGACTAGCGGGAGTGCCGGGGAGCTGTTTTTT.